The 30 T cell receptor beta chains below come from one sample, sequenced in a study of cytomegalovirus exposure and HLA in healthy donors. Primers: 60 Vbeta forward and 13 Jbeta reverse. Libraries were prepared by immunoSEQ multiplex PCR; TCRdb keeps only in-frame clonotypes and omits some of them. The sample shows more than 100,000 clones, around 66% of them seen only once. The sample comprised PBMCs. The receptors originated from a woman aged 45-60 years in good health and CMV-seronegative.

V is TRBV5-1 and J is TRBJ2-3; 8 bases match TRBD1. The CDR3 runs 15 residues. Germline-derived CDR1 and CDR2 are SGHRS and YFSETQ. J lost 2 bases, V lost 2 bases, and 4 bases had no gene match. The CDR3 is CASSLGQGATDTQYF. In DNA, the CDR3 is TGCGCCAGCAGCTTAGGACAGGGTGCCACAGATACGCAGTATTTT.

This chain links TRBV5-1 with TRBJ1-2, with TRBD1 matching 7 bases. CDR3 length equals 14 residues. The V segment lost 0 bases and the J segment 3 bases; nucleotides outside the gene matches: 2. Germline V gives CDR1 SGHRS, CDR2 YFSETQ. The chain's CDR3 is CASSLAQGDYGYTF. CDR3 nucleotides: TGCGCCAGCAGCTTGGCCCAGGGGGACTATGGCTACACCTTC.

This rearrangement joins TRBV13 to TRBJ2-5, with unresolved D. CDR3 length equals 13 residues. Per germline, CDR1 PRHDT and CDR2 FYEKMQ (reference sequence). Trimming stripped 3 bases from V and 4 bases from J, with 9 bases between. The CDR3 DNA sequence: TGTGCCAGCAGCTTTTGGTCGGGAGAGACCCAGTACTTC. Its translation is CASSFWSGETQYF. The full variable domain, with the rest looked up from reference TRBV13 and TRBJ2-5, is AAGVIQSPRHLIKEKRETATLKCYPIPRHDTVYWYQQGPGQDPQFLISFYEKMQSDKGSIPDRFSAQQFSDYHSELNMSSLELGDSALYFCASSFWSGETQYFGPGTRLLVL.

This clone was found once. The gene calls are TRBV28 and TRBJ2-3; 8 bases are a match to TRBD1. The CDR3 sequence is 15 residues long. The ends lost 5 bases at V and 3 bases at J; junction bases unmatched: 7. The germline CDR1 and CDR2 sequences are MDHEN and SYDVKM. The CDR3 loop is CASSRQGIRTDTQYF. CDR3 nucleotide sequence: TGTGCCAGCAGTCGACAGGGGATTCGGACAGATACGCAGTATTTT.

V and J are TRBV7-2 and TRBJ2-1; TRBD1 agrees at 10 bases. Trimming removed 5 bases from V and 7 bases from J; junction bases left unmatched: 14. The CDR3 is 17 amino acids. CDR1 and CDR2 from the germline V gene are SGHTA and FQGNSA. The CDR3 DNA sequence: TGTGCCAGCAGCGACCTACCGGGACAGGGGCTTGGGAATGAGCAGTTCTTC. This sequence encodes CASSDLPGQGLGNEQFF. The complete variable domain, with remaining parts taken from reference TRBV7-2 and TRBJ2-1, reads GAGVSQSPSNKVTEKGKDVELRCDPISGHTALYWYRQSLGQGLEFLIYFQGNSAPDKSGLPSDRFSAERTGGSVSTLTIQRTQQEDSAVYLCASSDLPGQGLGNEQFFGPGTRLTVL.

The gene calls are TRBV6-1 and TRBJ1-2, with D unresolved. This CDR3 has 10 residues. Trimming removed 8 bases from V and 4 bases from J, with 5 bases in between. CDR1 is MNHNS, CDR2 SASEGT, per germline. CDR3 amino acids: CASGSYGYTF. CDR3 nucleotide sequence: TGTGCCAGCGGGAGCTATGGCTACACCTTC.

The chain employs TRBV27 and TRBJ2-7, with D possibly being TRBD1 (5 bases). The germline V gene encodes CDR1 MNHEY and CDR2 SMNVEV (reference sequence). There are 14 residues in the CDR3. V was shortened by 7 bases and J by 7 bases, with 20 bases between the two germline ends. CDR3 DNA sequence: TGTGCCAGCAAAAAGGACACCAAAAGTGGGGAGCAGTACTTC. Residues: CASKKDTKSGEQYF.

The CDR3 spells CASSLTRLAGGPQETQYF. The CDR3 bases are TGCGCCAGCAGCTTGACCAGGCTAGCGGGAGGGCCCCAAGAGACCCAGTACTTC. The V and J genes are TRBV5-1 and TRBJ2-5, with 12 positions matching TRBD2. Germline trimming cut 1 base from V and 1 base from J; bases unmatched to any gene: 8. This CDR3 is 18 amino acids long. Germline V gene data show CDR1 as SGHRS and CDR2 as YFSETQ.

The V call is TRBV11-1, the J call TRBJ2-7, with TRBD1 matching 11 bases. CDR3 size: 14 residues. CDR1 and CDR2 from the germline V gene are SGHAT and FQDESV (reference sequence). V lost 6 bases and J lost 4; bases outside the gene matches: 5. The DNA for the CDR3 is TGTGCCAGCAGATCCGGGACAGGGGGGTACGAGCAGTACTTC. Residues: CASRSGTGGYEQYF.

The rearrangement uses TRBV4-3 and TRBJ2-7, with 11 nucleotides matching TRBD2. Germline CDR1 reads LGHNA; CDR2 reads YSLEER. Trimming cost V 3 bases and J 3 bases; bases outside gene matches: 7. The CDR3 loop spans 16 amino acids. CDR3 sequence: CASSHDSGRALYEQYF. In DNA form, the CDR3 reads TGCGCCAGCAGCCATGATAGCGGGAGGGCCCTCTACGAGCAGTACTTC.

This chain connects TRBV29-1 to TRBJ2-3; D possibly corresponds to TRBD1 (6 bases). The CDR3 runs 13 residues. Trimming took 6 bases from V and 0 from J, leaving 10 bases between them. CDR1 and CDR2 (germline): SQVTM, ANQGSEA. CDR3 loop: CSVWGHSTDTQYF. The CDR3, as DNA: TGCAGCGTGTGGGGACACAGCACAGATACGCAGTATTTT.

This chain uses TRBV11-2 with TRBJ1-6; 9 nucleotides line up with TRBD1. The CDR3 sequence is 15 residues long. Germline CDR1 reads SGHAT; CDR2 reads FQNNGV. Trimming at V came to 5 bases and at J to 10 bases, leaving 9 bases not matched to a gene. CDR3 in DNA: TGTGCCAGCAGCACCCTAACAGGGGGCAGCTCACCCCTCCACTTT. It is translated as CASSTLTGGSSPLHF.

This clone appeared a few times. V is TRBV27 and J is TRBJ2-1; no clear D. The germline V gene encodes CDR1 MNHEY and CDR2 SMNVEV (reference sequence). The CDR3 has 14 amino acids. V lost 3 bases, J lost 2 bases, and 8 bases lay in between. The DNA of the CDR3 is TGTGCCAGCAGTTTCCCCTCCCCCTACAATGAGCAGTTCTTC. This gives the protein CASSFPSPYNEQFF.

This clone was detected only once. The CDR3 region is CASSFGTMNTGELFF. The CDR3 DNA reads as TGCGCCAGCAGCTTTGGGACTATGAACACCGGGGAGCTGTTTTTT. The chain is built from TRBV5-1 and TRBJ2-2; 7 nucleotides match TRBD2. The CDR3 has 15 amino acids. The V and J ends lost 2 bases and 1 base, in that order; junction bases with no gene match: 2. CDR1 is SGHRS and CDR2 is YFSETQ in the germline V gene.

The chain carries TRBV12-5 and TRBJ1-1; a possible D gene is TRBD1 (6 bases). CDR3 size: 17 residues. V lost 3 bases, J lost 0 bases, and 17 bases lay in between. The germline gives CDR1 LGHNT, CDR2 FRNRAP. The CDR3 DNA sequence: TGTGCTAGTGGTTTTTCGAGGACAGAGATAATGAACACTGAAGCTTTCTTT. Amino acid sequence: CASGFSRTEIMNTEAFF.

This sequence joins TRBV18 and TRBJ2-7; tentatively, D is TRBD1 (5 bases). V was cut by 3 bases and J by 3 bases, with 6 bases left in between. The CDR3 loop spans 12 amino acids. In germline, CDR1 is KGHSH, CDR2 LQKENI. The CDR3 loop is CASSPDSYEQYF. As DNA, the CDR3 is TGTGCCAGCTCACCTGACAGCTACGAGCAGTACTTC.

The chain employs TRBV7-2 and TRBJ2-7; 12 positions agree with TRBD2. The germline V gene has CDR1 SGHTA and CDR2 FQGNSA. The CDR3 covers 17 residues. Unmatched junction bases numbered 11, after V lost 1 base and J lost 7 bases. In nucleotides, the CDR3 is TGTGCCAGCAGCTTAGAGGGCCTAGCGGGAGGGCTAATTGAGCAGTACTTC. Translating it yields CASSLEGLAGGLIEQYF.

The V call is TRBV4-1, the J call TRBJ1-6; D is unclear. Trimming shortened V by 2 bases and J by 5 bases, and 16 bases separated the two germline ends. The germline V gene encodes CDR1 MGHRA and CDR2 YSYEKL. The CDR3 spans 17 residues. The CDR3 region has the DNA TGCGCCAGCAGCCAACAGGCAGCCTCCCTCCATAATTCACCCCTCCACTTT. Translated: CASSQQAASLHNSPLHF.

This clone has more than one count but fewer than ten. This chain uses TRBV10-3 with TRBJ2-2, with D tentatively TRBD2 (5 bases). The CDR3 sequence is 15 residues long. Trimming stripped 0 bases from V and 3 bases from J, with 8 bases between. Germline V gene lookup returns CDR1 ENHRY and CDR2 SYGVKD. CDR3 amino acids: CAISESPSYTGELFF. The CDR3 DNA reads as TGTGCCATCAGTGAGTCTCCTAGCTACACCGGGGAGCTGTTTTTT.

The gene calls are TRBV9 and TRBJ2-7; D may be TRBD2 (6 bases). Germline CDR1 and CDR2: SGDLS and YYNGEE. Trimming stripped 0 bases from V and 6 bases from J, with 19 bases between. This CDR3 is built from 16 residues. CDR3 amino acids: CASSVEGGTLQVEQYF. CDR3 coding DNA: TGTGCCAGCAGCGTAGAAGGTGGGACTTTACAGGTCGAGCAGTACTTC. Supplemented by reference TRBV9 and TRBJ2-7, the full variable domain reads DSGVTQTPKHLITATGQRVTLRCSPRSGDLSVYWYQQSLDQGLQFLIQYYNGEERAKGNILERFSAQQFPDLHSELNLSSLELGDSALYFCASSVEGGTLQVEQYFGPGTRLTVT.

This chain links TRBV2 with TRBJ1-5; 10 nucleotides line up with TRBD1. Trimming at V came to 4 bases and at J to 7 bases, leaving 7 bases not matched to a gene. Germline V gives CDR1 SNHLY, CDR2 FYNNEI. CDR3 size: 15 residues. CDR3 protein: CASSGTGGKYQPQHF. DNA for the CDR3: TGTGCCAGCAGTGGGACAGGGGGAAAGTACCAGCCCCAGCATTTT.

In this sample, this clone turned up once. The chain joins TRBV29-1 to TRBJ2-7; 9 bases align to TRBD2. The CDR3 sequence is 16 residues long. Germline CDR1 SQVTM, CDR2 ANQGSEA. Unmatched junction bases numbered 10, after V lost 1 base and J lost 3 bases. The CDR3 sequence: CSVEGSGGYSGYEQYF. CDR3 nucleotide sequence: TGCAGCGTTGAAGGGAGCGGGGGGTATAGCGGCTACGAGCAGTACTTC.

The rearrangement links TRBV7-6 to TRBJ1-4; D gene uncertain. The V end was cut by 5 bases, the J end by 0 bases, with 10 bases between. CDR1 and CDR2 (germline): SGHVS, FNYEAQ. This CDR3 comprises 15 residues. DNA for the CDR3: TGTGCCAGCAGCCCGACGGGTGCAACTAATGAAAAACTGTTTTTT. This encodes CASSPTGATNEKLFF.

V gene TRBV29-1 combines with J gene TRBJ1-3, with D perhaps matching TRBD1 (5 bases). The V and J ends lost 4 bases and 0 bases respectively, with 10 bases between them. This CDR3 has 14 residues. Germline V lookup: CDR1 SQVTM, CDR2 ANQGSEA. The CDR3 sequence: CSVADIFSGNTIYF. The CDR3 nucleotides are TGCAGCGTTGCGGACATCTTCTCTGGAAACACCATATATTTT.

There are a few counts of this clone. The chain is built from TRBV10-3 and TRBJ2-1; unclear D gene. Trimming stripped 0 bases from V and 8 bases from J, with 11 bases between. From germline, CDR1 is ENHRY and CDR2 SYGVKD. The CDR3 is 14 residues long. The CDR3 protein is CAISESTRSDEQFF. In DNA form, the CDR3 reads TGTGCCATCAGTGAGTCGACGAGGTCAGATGAGCAGTTCTTC.

Only a few counts were recorded for this clone. This chain uses TRBV5-1 with TRBJ2-3; TRBD2 agrees at 9 bases. Trimming at V came to 4 bases and at J to 2 bases, leaving 8 bases not matched to a gene. Germline V gene lookup returns CDR1 SGHRS and CDR2 YFSETQ. The CDR3 totals 16 residues. In nucleotides, the CDR3 is TGCGCCAGCAGCCCATCTAGCGGGGCTTACACAGATACGCAGTATTTT. Amino acid sequence: CASSPSSGAYTDTQYF. Full variable domain (remainder filled in from reference TRBV5-1 and TRBJ2-3): KAGVTQTPRYLIKTRGQQVTLSCSPISGHRSVSWYQQTPGQGLQFLFEYFSETQRNKGNFPGRFSGRQFSNSRSEMNVSTLELGDSALYLCASSPSSGAYTDTQYFGPGTRLTVL.

The chain couples TRBV28 to TRBJ1-3, with 8 bases aligning to TRBD1. Germline V lookup: CDR1 MDHEN, CDR2 SYDVKM. V was clipped by 5 bases and J by 15 bases; unmatched bases: 12. The CDR3 totals 13 residues. The CDR3 sequence: CASSPGQGLEAYF. For the CDR3, the DNA is TGTGCCAGCAGTCCTGGACAGGGCCTTGAGGCATATTTT.

The CDR3 bases are TGTGCCAGCAGCTTAAGCAGGACTAGAGACAATGAGCAGTTCTTC. It codes for CASSLSRTRDNEQFF. The chain has TRBV7-2 and TRBJ2-1, with TRBD2 identical over 7 bases. Germline V gene sequence: CDR1 SGHTA, CDR2 FQGNSA. The CDR3 sequence is 15 residues long. Trimming removed 2 bases from V and 5 bases from J; junction bases left unmatched: 6. Full variable domain (missing parts from reference TRBV7-2 and TRBJ2-1): GAGVSQSPSNKVTEKGKDVELRCDPISGHTALYWYRQSLGQGLEFLIYFQGNSAPDKSGLPSDRFSAERTGGSVSTLTIQRTQQEDSAVYLCASSLSRTRDNEQFFGPGTRLTVL.

This chain links TRBV7-2 with TRBJ2-5; 7 bases agree with TRBD1. The CDR3 has 12 amino acids. The germline CDR1 and CDR2 sequences are SGHTA and FQGNSA. Trimming took 9 bases from V and 5 from J; bases not matched to a gene: 6. The CDR3 here is CASRQGMETQYF. Here the CDR3 DNA reads TGTGCCAGTCGACAGGGAATGGAGACCCAGTACTTC.

The chain recombines TRBV5-4 with TRBJ2-7, with 8 bases aligning to TRBD1. V shed 2 bases, J shed 2 bases, and the junction held 6 bases outside the gene matches. The CDR3 consists of 15 residues. Germline CDR1 SGHNT, CDR2 YYREEE (reference sequence). CDR3 sequence: CASSFPGQAPYEQYF. DNA for the CDR3: TGTGCCAGCAGCTTTCCGGGACAGGCCCCCTACGAGCAGTACTTC.